The clone carrying this TCR beta chain has at least ten counts. This record comes from a study of early T cells in non-severe SARS-CoV-2 infection. In the study overall: Unsorted whole blood bulk RNA was sequenced, with unpaired chains.

MiXCR, run by TCRdb on the 5' RACE reads, gives a single entry per CDR3 protein. Of around 84,000 distinct CDR3 sequences in the sample, 13% to 15% were seen once. CDR1 is GTSNPN, CDR2 SVGIG, per germline (reference sequence). The V and J ends lost 7 bases and 6 bases respectively, with 12 bases between them. This CDR3 is built from 11 residues. The sample was whole blood. The V and J genes are TRBV30 and TRBJ2-5, with D uncertain. The receptor comes from an adult who was a healthcare worker with PCR-confirmed SARS-CoV-2 infection or an uninfected control (not recorded which). CDR3: CASSPQQTQYF. CDR3 nucleotides: TGTGCCTCGTCCCCTCAGCAGACCCAGTACTTC.